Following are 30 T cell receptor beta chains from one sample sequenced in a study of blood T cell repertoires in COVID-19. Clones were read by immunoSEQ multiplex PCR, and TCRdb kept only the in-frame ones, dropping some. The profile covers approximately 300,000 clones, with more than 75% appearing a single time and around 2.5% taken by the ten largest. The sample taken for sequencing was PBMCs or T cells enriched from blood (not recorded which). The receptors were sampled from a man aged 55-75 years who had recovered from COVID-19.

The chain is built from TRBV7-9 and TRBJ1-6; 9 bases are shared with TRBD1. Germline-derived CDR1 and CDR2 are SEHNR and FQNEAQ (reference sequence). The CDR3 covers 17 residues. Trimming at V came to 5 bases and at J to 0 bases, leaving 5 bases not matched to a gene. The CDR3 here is CASSPDRGSSYNSPLHF. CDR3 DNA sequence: TGTGCCAGCAGCCCCGACAGGGGGAGCTCCTATAATTCACCCCTCCACTTT.

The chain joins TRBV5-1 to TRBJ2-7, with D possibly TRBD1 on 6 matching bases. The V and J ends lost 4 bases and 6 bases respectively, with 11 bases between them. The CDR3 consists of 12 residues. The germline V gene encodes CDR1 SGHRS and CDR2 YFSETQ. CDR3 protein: CASSHRDTEQYF. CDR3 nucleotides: TGCGCCAGCAGCCACCGGGACACCGAGCAGTACTTC.

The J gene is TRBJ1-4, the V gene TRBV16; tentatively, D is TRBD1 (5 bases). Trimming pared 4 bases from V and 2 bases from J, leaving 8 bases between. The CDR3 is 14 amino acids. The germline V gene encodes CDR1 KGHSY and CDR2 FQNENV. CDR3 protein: CASSPRQTNEKLFF. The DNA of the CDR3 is TGTGCCAGCAGCCCCCGACAGACTAATGAAAAACTGTTTTTT. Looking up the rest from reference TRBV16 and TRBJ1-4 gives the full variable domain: GEEVAQTPKHLVRGEGQKAKLYCAPIKGHSYVFWYQQVLKNEFKFLISFQNENVFDETGMPKERFSAKCLPNSPCSLEIQATKLEDSAVYFCASSPRQTNEKLFFGSGTQLSVL.

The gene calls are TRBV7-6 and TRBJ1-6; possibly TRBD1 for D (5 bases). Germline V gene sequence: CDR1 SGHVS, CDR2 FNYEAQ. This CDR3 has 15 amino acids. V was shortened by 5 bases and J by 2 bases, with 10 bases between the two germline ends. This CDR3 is CASSPNRPYNSPLHF. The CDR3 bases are TGTGCCAGCAGCCCCAACAGGCCCTATAATTCACCCCTCCACTTT. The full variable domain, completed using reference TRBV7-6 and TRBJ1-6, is GAGVSQSPRYKVTKRGQDVALRCDPISGHVSLYWYRQALGQGPEFLTYFNYEAQQDKSGLPNDRFSAERPEGSISTLTIQRTEQRDSAMYRCASSPNRPYNSPLHFGNGTRLTVT.

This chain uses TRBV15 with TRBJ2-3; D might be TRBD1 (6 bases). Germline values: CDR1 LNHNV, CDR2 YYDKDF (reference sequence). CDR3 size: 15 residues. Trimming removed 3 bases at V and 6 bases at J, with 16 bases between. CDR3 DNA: TGTGCCACCAGCAGGACCAGCGACAGGTCCGATACGCAGTATTTT. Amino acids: CATSRTSDRSDTQYF.

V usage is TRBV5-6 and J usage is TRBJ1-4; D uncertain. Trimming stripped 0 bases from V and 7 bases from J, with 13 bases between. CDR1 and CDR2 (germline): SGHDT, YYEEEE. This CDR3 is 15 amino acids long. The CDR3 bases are TGTGCCAGCAGCTTGGGTGGAACGGGTGGTGAAAAACTGTTTTTT. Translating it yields CASSLGGTGGEKLFF.

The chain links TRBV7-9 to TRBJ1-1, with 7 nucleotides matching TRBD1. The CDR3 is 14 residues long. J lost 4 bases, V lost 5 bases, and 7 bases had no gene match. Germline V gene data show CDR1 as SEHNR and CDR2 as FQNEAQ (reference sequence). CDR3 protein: CASSIQGMSTEAFF. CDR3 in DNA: TGTGCCAGCAGCATACAGGGGATGTCCACTGAAGCTTTCTTT.

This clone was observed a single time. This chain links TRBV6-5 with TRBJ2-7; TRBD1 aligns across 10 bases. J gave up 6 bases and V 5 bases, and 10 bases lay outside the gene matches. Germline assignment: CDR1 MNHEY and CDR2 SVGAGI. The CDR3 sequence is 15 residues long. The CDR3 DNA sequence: TGTGCCAGCAGTCGGCCGGGACAGGGGTTGGTCGAGCAGTACTTC. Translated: CASSRPGQGLVEQYF.

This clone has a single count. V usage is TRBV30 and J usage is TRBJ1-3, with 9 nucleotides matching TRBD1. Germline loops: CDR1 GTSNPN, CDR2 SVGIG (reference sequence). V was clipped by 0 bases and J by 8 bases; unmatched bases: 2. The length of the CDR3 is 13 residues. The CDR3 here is CAWSVQGAHTIYF. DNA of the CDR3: TGTGCCTGGAGTGTACAGGGGGCACACACCATATATTTT.

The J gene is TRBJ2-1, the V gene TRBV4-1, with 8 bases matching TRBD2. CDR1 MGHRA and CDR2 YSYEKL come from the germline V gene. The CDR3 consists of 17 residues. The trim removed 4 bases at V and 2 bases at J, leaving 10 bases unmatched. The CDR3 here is CASSLTAAGDTYNEQFF. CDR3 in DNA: TGCGCCAGCAGCCTGACAGCAGCGGGAGACACCTACAATGAGCAGTTCTTC.

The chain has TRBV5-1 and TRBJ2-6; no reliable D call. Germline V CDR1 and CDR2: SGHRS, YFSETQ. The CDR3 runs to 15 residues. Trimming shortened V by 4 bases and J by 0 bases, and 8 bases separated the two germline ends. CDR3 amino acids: CASSIPSSGANVLTF. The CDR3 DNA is TGCGCCAGCAGCATCCCTAGCTCTGGGGCCAACGTCCTGACTTTC.

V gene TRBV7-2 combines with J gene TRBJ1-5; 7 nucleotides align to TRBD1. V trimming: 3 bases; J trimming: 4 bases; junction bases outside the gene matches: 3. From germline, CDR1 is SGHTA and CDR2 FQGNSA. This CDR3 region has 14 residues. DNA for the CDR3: TGTGCCAGCAGCTTGACAGGGACGAATCAGCCCCAGCATTTT. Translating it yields CASSLTGTNQPQHF.

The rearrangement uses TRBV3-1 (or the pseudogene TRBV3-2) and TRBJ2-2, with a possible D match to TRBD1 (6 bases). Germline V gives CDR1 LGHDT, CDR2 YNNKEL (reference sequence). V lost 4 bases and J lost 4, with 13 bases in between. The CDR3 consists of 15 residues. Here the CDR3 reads CASSLLTGFTGELFF. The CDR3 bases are TGTGCCAGCAGCCTTTTGACAGGATTCACCGGGGAGCTGTTTTTT.

CDR3 in amino acids: CASSLAGASYEQYF. The CDR3 DNA sequence: TGTGCCAGCAGTCTGGCGGGAGCCTCATACGAGCAGTACTTC. V gene TRBV6-5 combines with J gene TRBJ2-7, with TRBD2 matching over 7 bases. Trimming removed 5 bases from V and 4 bases from J; junction bases left unmatched: 8. Germline V CDR1 and CDR2: MNHEY, SVGAGI. The CDR3 loop spans 14 amino acids.

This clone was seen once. CDR3 sequence: CASSPGTGGRSSYNSPLHF. Here the CDR3 DNA reads TGTGCCAGCAGCCCCGGGACAGGGGGCCGGAGCTCCTATAATTCACCCCTCCACTTT. The gene calls are TRBV6-2 or TRBV6-3 and TRBJ1-6; 12 bases match TRBD1. Looked up from germline, CDR1 is MNHEY and CDR2 is SVGEGT. J was trimmed by 0 bases and V by 6 bases; bases with no gene match: 9. The CDR3 runs to 19 residues.

The CDR3 nucleotides are TGTGCCAGTAGTCCCTCAGGGGACTCACCCCTCCACTTT. This translates into CASSPSGDSPLHF. The V gene is TRBV19, the J gene TRBJ1-6; tentatively, D is TRBD1 (6 bases). The V gene's germline CDR1 is LNHDA and CDR2 SQIVND (reference sequence). The CDR3 is made up of 13 amino acids. Trimming cost V 5 bases and J 10 bases, with 12 bases left between them.

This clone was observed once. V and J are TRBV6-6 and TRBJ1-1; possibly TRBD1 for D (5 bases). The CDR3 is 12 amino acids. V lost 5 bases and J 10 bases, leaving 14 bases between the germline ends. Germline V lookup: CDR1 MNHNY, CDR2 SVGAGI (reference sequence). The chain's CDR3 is CASSAREFRAFF. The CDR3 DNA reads TGTGCCAGCAGTGCCAGGGAATTTCGAGCTTTCTTT.

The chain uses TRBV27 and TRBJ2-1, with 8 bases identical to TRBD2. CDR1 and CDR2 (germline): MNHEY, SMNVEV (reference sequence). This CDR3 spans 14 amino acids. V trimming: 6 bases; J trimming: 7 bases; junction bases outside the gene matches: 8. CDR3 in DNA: TGTGCCAGCAGCCAGGGTACGGGGGGGAATGAGCAGTTCTTC. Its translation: CASSQGTGGNEQFF.

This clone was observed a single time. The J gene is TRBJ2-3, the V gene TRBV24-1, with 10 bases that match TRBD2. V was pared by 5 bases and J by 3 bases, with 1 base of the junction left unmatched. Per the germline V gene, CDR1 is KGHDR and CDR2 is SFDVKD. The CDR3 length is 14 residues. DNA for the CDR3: TGTGCCACCAGTGCTAGCGGGGGTACAGATACGCAGTATTTT. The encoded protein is CATSASGGTDTQYF.

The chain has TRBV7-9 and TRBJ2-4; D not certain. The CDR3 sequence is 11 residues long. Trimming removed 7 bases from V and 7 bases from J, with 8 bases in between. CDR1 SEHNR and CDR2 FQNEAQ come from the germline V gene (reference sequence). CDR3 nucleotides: TGTGCCAGCACGTCGGAGAACATTCAGTACTTC. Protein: CASTSENIQYF. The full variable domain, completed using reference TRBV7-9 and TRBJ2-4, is DTGVSQNPRHKITKRGQNVTFRCDPISEHNRLYWYRQTLGQGPEFLTYFQNEAQLEKSRLLSDRFSAERPKGSFSTLEIQRTEQGDSAMYLCASTSENIQYFGAGTRLSVL.

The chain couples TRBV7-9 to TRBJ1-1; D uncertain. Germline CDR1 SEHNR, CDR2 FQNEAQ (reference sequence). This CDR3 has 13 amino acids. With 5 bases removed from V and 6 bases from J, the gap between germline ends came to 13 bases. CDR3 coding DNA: TGTGCCAGCAGCGTGGAGGGATTCGCTGAAGCTTTCTTT. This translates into CASSVEGFAEAFF. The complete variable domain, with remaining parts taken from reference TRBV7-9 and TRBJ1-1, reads DTGVSQNPRHKITKRGQNVTFRCDPISEHNRLYWYRQTLGQGPEFLTYFQNEAQLEKSRLLSDRFSAERPKGSFSTLEIQRTEQGDSAMYLCASSVEGFAEAFFGQGTRLTVV.

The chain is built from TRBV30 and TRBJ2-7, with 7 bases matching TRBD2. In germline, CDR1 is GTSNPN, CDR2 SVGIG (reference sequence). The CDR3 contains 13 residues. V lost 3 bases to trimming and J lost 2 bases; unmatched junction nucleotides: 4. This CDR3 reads CAWSAGTTYEQYF. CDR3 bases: TGTGCCTGGAGCGCCGGGACTACCTACGAGCAGTACTTC.

This chain's CDR3 is CASSRTGTGNTIYF. The CDR3 bases are TGTGCCAGCAGCCGGACAGGGACGGGAAACACCATATATTTT. The V and J genes are TRBV7-9 and TRBJ1-3, with TRBD1 matching 8 bases. Germline CDR1 SEHNR, CDR2 FQNEAQ (reference sequence). The CDR3 covers 14 residues. The V and J ends lost 5 bases and 4 bases, in that order; junction bases with no gene match: 4.

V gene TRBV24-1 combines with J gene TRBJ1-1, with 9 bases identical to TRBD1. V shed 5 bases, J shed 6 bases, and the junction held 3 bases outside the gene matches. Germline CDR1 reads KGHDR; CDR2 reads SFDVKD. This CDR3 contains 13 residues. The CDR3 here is CATSGQGGSEAFF. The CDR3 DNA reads TGTGCCACCAGTGGACAGGGGGGGTCTGAAGCTTTCTTT.

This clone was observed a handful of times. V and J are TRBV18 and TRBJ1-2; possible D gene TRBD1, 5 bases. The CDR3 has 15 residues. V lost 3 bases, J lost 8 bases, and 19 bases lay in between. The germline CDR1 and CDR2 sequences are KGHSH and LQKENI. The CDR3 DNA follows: TGTGCCAGCTCACCCACAATTTCGGGGGTAGACGGCTACACCTTC. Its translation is CASSPTISGVDGYTF.

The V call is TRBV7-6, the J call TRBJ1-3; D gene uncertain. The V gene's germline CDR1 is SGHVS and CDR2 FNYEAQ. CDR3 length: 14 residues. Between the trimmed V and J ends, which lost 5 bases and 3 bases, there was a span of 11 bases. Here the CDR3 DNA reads TGTGCCAGCAGCCCTTTACCGGTTGGAAACACCATATATTTT. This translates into CASSPLPVGNTIYF.

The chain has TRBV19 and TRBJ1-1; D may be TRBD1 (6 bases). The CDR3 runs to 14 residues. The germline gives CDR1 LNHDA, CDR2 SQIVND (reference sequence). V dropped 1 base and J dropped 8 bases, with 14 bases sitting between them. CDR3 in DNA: TGTGCCAGTAGTATAGGAGGGGGTCCAAACGAAGCTTTCTTT. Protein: CASSIGGGPNEAFF. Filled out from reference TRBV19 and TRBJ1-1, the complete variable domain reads DGGITQSPKYLFRKEGQNVTLSCEQNLNHDAMYWYRQDPGQGLRLIYYSQIVNDFQKGDIAEGYSVSREKKESFPLTVTSAQKNPTAFYLCASSIGGGPNEAFFGQGTRLTVV.

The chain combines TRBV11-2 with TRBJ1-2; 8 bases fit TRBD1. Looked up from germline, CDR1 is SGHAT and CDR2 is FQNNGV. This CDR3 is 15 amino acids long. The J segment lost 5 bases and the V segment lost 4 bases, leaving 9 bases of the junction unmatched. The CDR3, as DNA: TGTGCCAGCAGCTCCGGACAGGGTATCCTGTATGGCTACACCTTC. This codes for CASSSGQGILYGYTF.

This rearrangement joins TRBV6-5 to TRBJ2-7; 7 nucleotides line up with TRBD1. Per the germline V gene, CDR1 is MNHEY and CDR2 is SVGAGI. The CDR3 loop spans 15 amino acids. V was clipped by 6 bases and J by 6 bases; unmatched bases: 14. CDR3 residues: CASSRQVTGRSEQYF. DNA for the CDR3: TGTGCCAGCAGCCGGCAGGTGACAGGGAGATCCGAGCAGTACTTC.

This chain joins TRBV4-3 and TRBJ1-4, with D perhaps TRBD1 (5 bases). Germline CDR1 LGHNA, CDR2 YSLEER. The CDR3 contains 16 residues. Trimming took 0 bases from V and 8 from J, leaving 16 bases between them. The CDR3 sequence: CASSQDSFAGYEKLFF. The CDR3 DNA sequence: TGCGCCAGCAGCCAAGACAGTTTCGCAGGGTACGAAAAACTGTTTTTT.